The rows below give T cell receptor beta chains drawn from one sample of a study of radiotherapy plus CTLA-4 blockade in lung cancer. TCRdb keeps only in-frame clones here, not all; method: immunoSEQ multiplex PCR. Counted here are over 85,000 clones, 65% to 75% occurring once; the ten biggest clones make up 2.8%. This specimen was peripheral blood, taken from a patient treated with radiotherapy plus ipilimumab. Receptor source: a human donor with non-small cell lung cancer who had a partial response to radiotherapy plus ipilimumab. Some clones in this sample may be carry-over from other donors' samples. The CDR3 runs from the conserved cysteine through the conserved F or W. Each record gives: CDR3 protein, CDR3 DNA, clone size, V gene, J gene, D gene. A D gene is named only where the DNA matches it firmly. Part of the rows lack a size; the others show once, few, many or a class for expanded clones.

CDR3 protein: CASHAPRDSSGNTIYF
CDR3 DNA: TGTGCCAGCCACGCTCCCCGGGACAGCTCTGGAAACACCATATATTTT
clone size: few
V gene: TRBV2
J gene: TRBJ1-3
D gene: TRBD1

CDR3 protein: CASSLFTPISGGGNEQFF
CDR3 DNA: TGTGCCAGCAGTTTATTCACACCAATTAGCGGGGGGGGAAATGAGCAGTTCTTC
clone size: few
V gene: TRBV27
J gene: TRBJ2-1
D gene: TRBD2

CDR3 protein: CASSYETFSGYTF
CDR3 DNA: TGTGCCAGCAGCTACGAGACCTTTAGCGGCTACACCTTC
clone size: -
V gene: TRBV7-9
J gene: TRBJ1-2
D gene: -

CDR3 protein: CASSPRTGDSETQYF
CDR3 DNA: TGTGCCAGCTCACCAAGAACAGGGGATTCGGAGACCCAGTACTTC
clone size: -
V gene: TRBV18
J gene: TRBJ2-5
D gene: TRBD1

CDR3 protein: CASSLVGRASNLHF
CDR3 DNA: TGTGCCAGCAGCTTAGTCGGGCGGGCCTCCAACCTCCACTTT
clone size: -
V gene: TRBV11-2
J gene: TRBJ1-6
D gene: -

CDR3 protein: CASSFPGVGTQYF
CDR3 DNA: TGTGCCAGCAGCTTCCCAGGGGTGGGGACCCAGTACTTC
clone size: -
V gene: TRBV5-6
J gene: TRBJ2-5
D gene: -

CDR3 protein: CASSNLPGSETQYF
CDR3 DNA: TGTGCCAGCAGCAATCTCCCGGGTAGCGAGACCCAGTACTTC
clone size: -
V gene: TRBV21-1
J gene: TRBJ2-5
D gene: -

CDR3 protein: CASTSGTYEQYF
CDR3 DNA: TGTGCCAGCACTAGCGGGACCTACGAGCAGTACTTC
clone size: few
V gene: TRBV28
J gene: TRBJ2-7
D gene: TRBD2

CDR3 protein: CASSLAFRNTEAFF
CDR3 DNA: TGTGCCAGCAGCTTAGCCTTCAGGAACACTGAAGCTTTCTTT
clone size: many
V gene: TRBV7-2
J gene: TRBJ1-1
D gene: -

CDR3 protein: CASSKDRQSSYEQYF
CDR3 DNA: TGCGCCAGCAGCAAGGACAGGCAAAGCTCCTACGAGCAGTACTTC
clone size: once
V gene: TRBV5-1
J gene: TRBJ2-7
D gene: TRBD1

CDR3 protein: CASSRWEAGGPTEAFF
CDR3 DNA: TGTGCCAGCAGCCGGTGGGAGGCTGGGGGACCCACTGAAGCTTTCTTT
clone size: -
V gene: TRBV11-2
J gene: TRBJ1-1
D gene: -

CDR3 protein: CASRTQGSGANVLTF
CDR3 DNA: TGTGCCAGCAGGACTCAGGGATCTGGGGCCAACGTCCTGACTTTC
clone size: -
V gene: TRBV6-1
J gene: TRBJ2-6
D gene: -

CDR3 protein: CASSPGEDTQYF
CDR3 DNA: TGTGCCAGCAGCCCCGGGGAGGATACGCAGTATTTT
clone size: medium-sized
V gene: TRBV13
J gene: TRBJ2-3
D gene: -

CDR3 protein: CASSPGVGGPGNTIYF
CDR3 DNA: TGTGCCAGCAGCCCGGGTGTTGGGGGCCCGGGAAACACCATATATTTT
clone size: few
V gene: TRBV14
J gene: TRBJ1-3
D gene: -

CDR3 protein: CATSGGTSGGAGEQFF
CDR3 DNA: TGTGCCACCAGTGGGGGGACTAGCGGGGGGGCCGGTGAGCAGTTCTTC
clone size: -
V gene: TRBV15
J gene: TRBJ2-1
D gene: TRBD2

CDR3 protein: CASSFSPGGTGELFF
CDR3 DNA: TGTGCCAGCAGCTTTTCCCCAGGGGGCACCGGGGAGCTGTTTTTT
clone size: -
V gene: TRBV7-3
J gene: TRBJ2-2
D gene: TRBD1

CDR3 protein: CASSLHEGSGNEQFF
CDR3 DNA: TGTGCCAGCAGCCTTCATGAGGGTTCGGGAAATGAGCAGTTCTTC
clone size: -
V gene: TRBV5-8
J gene: TRBJ2-1
D gene: -

CDR3 protein: CASRSSGANVLTF
CDR3 DNA: TGTGCCAGTAGGAGCTCTGGGGCCAACGTCCTGACTTTC
clone size: -
V gene: TRBV19
J gene: TRBJ2-6
D gene: -

CDR3 protein: CASSPLGGDYEQYF
CDR3 DNA: TGTGCCAGCAGCCCCCTGGGGGGGGACTACGAGCAGTACTTC
clone size: -
V gene: TRBV7-9
J gene: TRBJ2-7
D gene: TRBD2

CDR3 protein: CASSPAVLSQDTQYF
CDR3 DNA: TGCGCCAGCAGCCCGGCCGTACTATCACAAGATACGCAGTATTTT
clone size: -
V gene: TRBV5-1
J gene: TRBJ2-3
D gene: -

CDR3 protein: CASSPAGGAGEANTGELFF
CDR3 DNA: TGTGCCAGCAGTCCCGCCGGGGGGGCGGGAGAGGCAAACACCGGGGAGCTGTTTTTT
clone size: once
V gene: TRBV28
J gene: TRBJ2-2
D gene: TRBD2

CDR3 protein: CAWRGRGSNQPQHF
CDR3 DNA: TGTGCCTGGAGGGGACGGGGGAGCAATCAGCCCCAGCATTTT
clone size: -
V gene: TRBV30
J gene: TRBJ1-5
D gene: -

CDR3 protein: CSARDHRGQHF
CDR3 DNA: TGCAGTGCTAGAGATCACAGGGGCCAGCATTTT
clone size: -
V gene: TRBV20-1
J gene: TRBJ1-5
D gene: TRBD1

CDR3 protein: CASSLWGTGGSGANVLTF
CDR3 DNA: TGTGCCAGCAGTTTATGGGGGACAGGGGGCAGTGGGGCCAACGTCCTGACTTTC
clone size: -
V gene: TRBV28
J gene: TRBJ2-6
D gene: TRBD1

CDR3 protein: CASALSGTPDTQYF
CDR3 DNA: TGTGCCAGCGCCCTTAGCGGGACCCCCGATACGCAGTATTTT
clone size: -
V gene: TRBV28
J gene: TRBJ2-3
D gene: TRBD2

CDR3 protein: CASSLAGISDTQYF
CDR3 DNA: TGCGCCAGCAGTTTAGCGGGAATTTCGGATACGCAGTATTTT
clone size: -
V gene: TRBV10-1
J gene: TRBJ2-3
D gene: TRBD2

CDR3 protein: CASSLREGANYEQYF
CDR3 DNA: TGTGCCAGCAGCTTACGAGAGGGAGCTAACTACGAGCAGTACTTC
clone size: -
V gene: TRBV7-2
J gene: TRBJ2-7
D gene: -

CDR3 protein: CASSFGRGYEQYF
CDR3 DNA: TGTGCCAGCAGCTTCGGTCGGGGCTACGAGCAGTACTTC
clone size: many
V gene: TRBV7-2
J gene: TRBJ2-7
D gene: -

CDR3 protein: CASTADRDWAFF
CDR3 DNA: TGTGCCAGCACCGCGGACAGGGACTGGGCTTTCTTT
clone size: -
V gene: TRBV6-6
J gene: TRBJ1-1
D gene: TRBD1

CDR3 protein: CASSLSGSNQPQHF
CDR3 DNA: TGTGCCAGCAGCTTGTCAGGGAGCAATCAGCCCCAGCATTTT
clone size: -
V gene: TRBV11-1
J gene: TRBJ1-5
D gene: -

CDR3 protein: CASSLEGDIPYGYTF
CDR3 DNA: TGTGCCAGCAGCTTAGAGGGGGACATCCCCTATGGCTACACCTTC
clone size: -
V gene: TRBV11-2
J gene: TRBJ1-2
D gene: -

CDR3 protein: CASSKTSRNTGELFF
CDR3 DNA: TGTGCCAGTAGCAAGACTAGCCGAAACACCGGGGAGCTGTTTTTT
clone size: -
V gene: TRBV19
J gene: TRBJ2-2
D gene: TRBD2

CDR3 protein: CASSPSPRTRDRPYEQYF
CDR3 DNA: TGTGCCAGCAGCCCTTCCCCACGGACGCGGGACAGACCCTACGAGCAGTACTTC
clone size: -
V gene: TRBV7-8
J gene: TRBJ2-7
D gene: -

CDR3 protein: CASSQGGGQGTQPQHF
CDR3 DNA: TGCGCCAGCAGCCAGGGGGGGGGACAGGGGACTCAGCCCCAGCATTTT
clone size: few
V gene: TRBV4-1
J gene: TRBJ1-5
D gene: TRBD1

CDR3 protein: CASSGPRIAGQETQYF
CDR3 DNA: TGTGCCAGCAGTGGTCCCCGGATAGCGGGCCAAGAGACCCAGTACTTC
clone size: -
V gene: TRBV25-1
J gene: TRBJ2-5
D gene: TRBD2

CDR3 protein: CASSQRWTRDNEQFF
CDR3 DNA: TGTGCCAGCAGCCAAAGGTGGACTAGAGACAATGAGCAGTTCTTC
clone size: -
V gene: TRBV7-3
J gene: TRBJ2-1
D gene: TRBD2

CDR3 protein: CSVSQTGDEAYF
CDR3 DNA: TGCAGCGTTTCCCAGACAGGAGATGAAGCTTACTTC
clone size: -
V gene: TRBV29-1
J gene: TRBJ2-4
D gene: -

CDR3 protein: CASRNMNTEAFF
CDR3 DNA: TGTGCCAGCAGAAATATGAACACTGAAGCTTTCTTT
clone size: -
V gene: TRBV5-5
J gene: TRBJ1-1
D gene: -

CDR3 protein: CAISPGHTTIGYTF
CDR3 DNA: TGTGCCATCAGCCCGGGACACACGACTATCGGCTACACCTTC
clone size: few
V gene: TRBV10-3
J gene: TRBJ1-2
D gene: -

CDR3 protein: CASSRGRVLDRVFTGELFF
CDR3 DNA: TGTGCCAGCAGCAGGGGGCGAGTCCTGGACAGGGTTTTCACCGGGGAGCTGTTTTTT
clone size: -
V gene: TRBV21-1
J gene: TRBJ2-2
D gene: -

CDR3 protein: CASRSERGGRVWENEQFF
CDR3 DNA: TGTGCCAGCAGGTCCGAAAGAGGCGGGAGGGTGTGGGAAAATGAGCAGTTCTTC
clone size: -
V gene: TRBV27
J gene: TRBJ2-1
D gene: TRBD2

CDR3 protein: CASIQKPRSSYNEQFF
CDR3 DNA: TGTGCCAGCATCCAAAAACCCCGTAGCTCCTACAATGAGCAGTTCTTC
clone size: once
V gene: TRBV6-4
J gene: TRBJ2-1
D gene: -

CDR3 protein: CATSRDSTQRDTEAFF
CDR3 DNA: TGTGCCACCAGCAGAGATAGCACACAGAGGGACACTGAAGCTTTCTTT
clone size: once
V gene: TRBV15
J gene: TRBJ1-1
D gene: -

CDR3 protein: CASSLGSRVDEKLFF
CDR3 DNA: TGCGCCAGCAGCTTGGGCTCCAGGGTAGATGAAAAACTGTTTTTT
clone size: -
V gene: TRBV5-1
J gene: TRBJ1-4
D gene: -

CDR3 protein: CASSIRDRGEKLFF
CDR3 DNA: TGTGCCAGTAGTATACGGGACAGGGGGGAAAAACTGTTTTTT
clone size: -
V gene: TRBV19
J gene: TRBJ1-4
D gene: TRBD1

CDR3 protein: CASSPYIRGGGSEQYF
CDR3 DNA: TGTGCCAGCTCACCATACATTCGTGGGGGGGGCTCCGAGCAGTACTTC
clone size: -
V gene: TRBV18
J gene: TRBJ2-7
D gene: -

CDR3 protein: CASSLLGAIQETQYF
CDR3 DNA: TGTGCCAGCAGCTTACTGGGAGCGATCCAAGAGACCCAGTACTTC
clone size: -
V gene: TRBV7-6
J gene: TRBJ2-5
D gene: -

CDR3 protein: CASSKSGTGDGYTF
CDR3 DNA: TGTGCCAGCAGCAAATCGGGGACAGGGGATGGCTACACCTTC
clone size: -
V gene: TRBV21-1
J gene: TRBJ1-2
D gene: -

CDR3 protein: CASSLDRSEQFF
CDR3 DNA: TGTGCCAGCAGCTTAGATCGGAGTGAGCAGTTCTTC
clone size: -
V gene: TRBV11-3
J gene: TRBJ2-1
D gene: -

CDR3 protein: CASSFSNYEQYF
CDR3 DNA: TGCGCCAGCAGCTTCTCCAACTACGAGCAGTACTTC
clone size: -
V gene: TRBV5-1
J gene: TRBJ2-7
D gene: -

CDR3 protein: CASSMYGSSETQYF
CDR3 DNA: TGTGCCAGTAGTATGTACGGGTCGTCAGAGACCCAGTACTTC
clone size: -
V gene: TRBV19
J gene: TRBJ2-5
D gene: -

CDR3 protein: CASSPTGQASYEQYF
CDR3 DNA: TGTGCCAGCAGTCCAACGGGACAGGCGTCCTACGAGCAGTACTTC
clone size: -
V gene: TRBV7-2
J gene: TRBJ2-7
D gene: TRBD1

CDR3 protein: CASSEELGREKLFF
CDR3 DNA: TGTGCCAGCAGTGAAGAATTAGGGAGAGAAAAACTGTTTTTT
clone size: few
V gene: TRBV25-1
J gene: TRBJ1-4
D gene: -

CDR3 protein: CASSLQGNSKTQYF
CDR3 DNA: TGTGCCAGCAGTCTACAGGGGAACAGTAAGACCCAGTACTTC
clone size: -
V gene: TRBV2
J gene: TRBJ2-5
D gene: TRBD1

CDR3 protein: CASSIQVSNTGELFF
CDR3 DNA: TGTGCCAGTAGTATCCAGGTTTCGAACACCGGGGAGCTGTTTTTT
clone size: few
V gene: TRBV19
J gene: TRBJ2-2
D gene: -

CDR3 protein: CASSRGSGQNTEAFF
CDR3 DNA: TGCGCCAGCAGCCGGGGGTCAGGGCAGAACACTGAAGCTTTCTTT
clone size: -
V gene: TRBV5-1
J gene: TRBJ1-1
D gene: -

CDR3 protein: CASSIIGTGAPNQPQHF
CDR3 DNA: TGTGCCAGTAGTATCATAGGGACAGGGGCACCAAATCAGCCCCAGCATTTT
clone size: -
V gene: TRBV19
J gene: TRBJ1-5
D gene: TRBD1